The rows below give T cell receptor beta chains drawn from one sample of a study of T cells in Graves' hyperthyroidism and ophthalmopathy. TCRdb passed the multiplex PCR reads through MiXCR, listing each CDR3 protein once. The profile shows about 840,000 distinct CDR3 sequences, 38% of them singletons. Material for sequencing was blood. Source of these receptors: a man between 18 and 35 years old with Graves' hyperthyroidism. Each CDR3 is given without its conserved first and last residue. Each record gives: clone size, J gene, V gene, CDR3 protein. Only some rows state a clone size, as once, few, many or a class for expanded clones.

>few|TRBJ2-7|TRBV13
ASSQDRGSREQY
>many|TRBJ1-6|TRBV9
ASSASFRDSPLH
>.|TRBJ2-7|TRBV20-1
SASGTSGRLAYEQY
>many|TRBJ1-2|TRBV10-3
AISFGGDYGYT
>many|TRBJ2-7|TRBV15
ATSRQTSGGPYEQY
>.|TRBJ2-7|TRBV7-8
ASSLSRGGSYEQY
>many|TRBJ1-1|TRBV2
ASSIPGQGANTEAF
>.|TRBJ1-3|TRBV7-2
ASSILLAGYGNTIY
>many|TRBJ2-7|TRBV2
ASTGPEQY
>few|TRBJ2-7|TRBV7-8
ASSRRDIHYEQY
>.|TRBJ2-7|TRBV11-2
ASSNTGRSSYEQY